The source of this TCR beta chain is a study of technical replicates of blood from a handful of donors. Germline V gene lookup returns CDR1 MNHEY and CDR2 SVGAGI. This CDR3 is built from 13 residues. V lost 6 bases to trimming and J lost 4 bases; unmatched junction nucleotides: 4. Assay: immunoSEQ multiplex PCR; the TCRdb copy retains only in-frame clones and omits some. The data hold 55,000 to 75,000 clones, with about 94% observed a single time. This sequence was found in a human donor in good health. Specimen: T cells isolated from PBMCs. The chain employs TRBV6-5 and TRBJ1-1, with 8 bases identical to TRBD1. The chain's CDR3 is CASRQGVGTEAFF. In nucleotides, the CDR3 is TGTGCCAGCAGACAGGGGGTGGGCACTGAAGCTTTCTTT.